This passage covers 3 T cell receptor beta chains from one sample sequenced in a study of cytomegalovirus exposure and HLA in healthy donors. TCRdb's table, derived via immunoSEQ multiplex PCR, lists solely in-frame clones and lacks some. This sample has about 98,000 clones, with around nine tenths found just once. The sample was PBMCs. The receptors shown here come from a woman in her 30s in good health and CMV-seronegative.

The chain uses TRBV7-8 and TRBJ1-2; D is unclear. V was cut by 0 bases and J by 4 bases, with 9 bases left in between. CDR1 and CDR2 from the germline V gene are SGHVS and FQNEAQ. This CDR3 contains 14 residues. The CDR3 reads CASSLAGRTYGYTF. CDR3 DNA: TGTGCCAGCAGCTTAGCAGGGAGAACCTATGGCTACACCTTC.

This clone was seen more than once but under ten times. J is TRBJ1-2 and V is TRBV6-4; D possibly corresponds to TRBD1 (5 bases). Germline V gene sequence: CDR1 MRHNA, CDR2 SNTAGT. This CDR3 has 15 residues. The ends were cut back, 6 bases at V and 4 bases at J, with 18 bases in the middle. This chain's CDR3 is CASRSTGGAFYGYTF. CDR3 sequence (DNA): TGTGCCAGCAGGTCTACAGGAGGGGCCTTCTATGGCTACACCTTC.

The DNA of the CDR3 is TGTGCCAGTAGTAGGGACTTTGGAAACACTGAAGCTTTCTTT. The encoded protein is CASSRDFGNTEAFF. The gene calls are TRBV19 and TRBJ1-1; tentative D call: TRBD1 (5 bases). This CDR3 region has 14 residues. The germline V gene encodes CDR1 LNHDA and CDR2 SQIVND (reference sequence). V lost 4 bases, J lost 2 bases, and 11 bases lay in between.